The TCR beta chain described here comes from a study of T cells after yellow fever vaccination. This clonotype was seen many times. Antigen unknown. A process of 5'RACE template switching, which added a universal primer site and UMIs, was used to make TCR cDNA. TCRdb recomputed calls from the 5' RACE reads with MiXCR, one row per CDR3 protein. Here the sample spans 250,000 to 400,000 distinct CDR3 sequences, 4.1% being singletons. Study-level results: By day 5 rather than day 15, the secondary response had peaked, though it was weaker. Abundant clonotypes from the bulk population could contaminate FACS-sorted repertoires.

This CDR3 contains 12 residues. CDR1 and CDR2 (germline): KGHSH, LQKENI. V was trimmed by 1 base and J by 5 bases, leaving 5 bases between them. This sample comprised PBMCs, obtained 5 days after the yellow fever booster vaccination. The TCR comes from a man between 18 and 35 years old who received the YFV17D yellow fever vaccine. The V call is TRBV18, the J call TRBJ2-5, with D hard to call. In DNA form, the CDR3 reads TGTGCCAGCTCACCACGTCTGGAGACCCAGTACTTC. It codes for CASSPRLETQYF.